This T cell receptor (beta chain) appears in the sequencing data of a study of CD8 T cells in Susac syndrome. The CDR3 loop spans 16 amino acids. Germline V gene data show CDR1 as LGHDT and CDR2 as YNNKEL (reference sequence). V dropped 3 bases and J dropped 5; count of bases not matched to a gene: 12. An amount of RNA that ranged from roughly 0.5 to 1 ug was reverse transcribed with random hexamers. TCRdb recomputed calls from the immunoSEQ multiplex PCR reads with MiXCR, one row per CDR3 protein. This table has under 200,000 distinct CDR3 sequences, under 97% appearing once. What was sequenced was CD4+ T cells from PBMCs. The TCR originated in a human donor with Susac syndrome. The genes are TRBV3-1 and TRBJ2-5; 7 bases are a match to TRBD2. The CDR3 nucleotides are TGTGCCAGCAGCCATGCCGGAGGGAGGGGTGCGGAGACCCAGTACTTC. It codes for CASSHAGGRGAETQYF.